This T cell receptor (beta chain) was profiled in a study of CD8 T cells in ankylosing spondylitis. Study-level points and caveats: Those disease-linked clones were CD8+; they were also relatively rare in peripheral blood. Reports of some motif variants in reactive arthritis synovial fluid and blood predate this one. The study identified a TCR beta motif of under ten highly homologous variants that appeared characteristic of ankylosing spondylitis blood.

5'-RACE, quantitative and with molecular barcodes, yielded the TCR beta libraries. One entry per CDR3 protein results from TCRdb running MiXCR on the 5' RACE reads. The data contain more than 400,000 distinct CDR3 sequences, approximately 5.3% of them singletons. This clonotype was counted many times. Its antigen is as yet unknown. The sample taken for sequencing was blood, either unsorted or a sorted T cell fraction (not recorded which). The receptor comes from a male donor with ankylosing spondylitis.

The DNA for the CDR3 is TGTGCCAGCAGCCAAGTGTACTACGAGCAGTACTTC. Translating gives CASSQVYYEQYF. The chain uses TRBV14 and TRBJ2-7; D gene uncertain. Germline CDR1 SGHDN, CDR2 FVKESK. V was cut by 1 base and J by 3 bases, with 4 bases left in between. The CDR3 covers 12 residues.